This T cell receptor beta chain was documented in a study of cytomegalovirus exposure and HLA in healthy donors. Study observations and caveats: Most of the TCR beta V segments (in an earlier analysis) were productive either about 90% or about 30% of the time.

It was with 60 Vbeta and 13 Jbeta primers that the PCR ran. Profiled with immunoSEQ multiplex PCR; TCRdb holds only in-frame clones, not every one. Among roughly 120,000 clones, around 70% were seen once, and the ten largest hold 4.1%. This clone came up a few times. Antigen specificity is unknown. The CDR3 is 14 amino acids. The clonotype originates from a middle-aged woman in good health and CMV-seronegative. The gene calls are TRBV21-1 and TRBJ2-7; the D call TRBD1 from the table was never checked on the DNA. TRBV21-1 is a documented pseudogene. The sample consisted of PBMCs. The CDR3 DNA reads TGTGCCAGCCATCGAAGACAGGGCGCCTACGAGCAGTACTTC. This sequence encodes CASHRRQGAYEQYF.